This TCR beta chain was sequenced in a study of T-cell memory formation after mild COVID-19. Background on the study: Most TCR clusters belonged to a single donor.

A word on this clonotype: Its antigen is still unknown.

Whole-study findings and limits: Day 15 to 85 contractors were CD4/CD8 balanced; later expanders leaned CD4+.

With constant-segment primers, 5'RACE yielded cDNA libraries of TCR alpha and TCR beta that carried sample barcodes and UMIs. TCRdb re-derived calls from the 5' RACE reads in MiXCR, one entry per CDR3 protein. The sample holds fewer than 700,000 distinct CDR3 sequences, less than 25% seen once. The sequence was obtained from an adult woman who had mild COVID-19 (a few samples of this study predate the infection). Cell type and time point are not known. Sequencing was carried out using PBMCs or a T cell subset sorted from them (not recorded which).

The CDR3 DNA follows: TGCAGTGCTAGTGTGACTAGCGGGAGCAATACGCAGTATTTT. This gives the protein CSASVTSGSNTQYF. This rearrangement joins TRBV20-1 to TRBJ2-3, with 12 bases aligning to TRBD2. V gave up 3 bases and J gave up 7 bases; unmatched junction bases: 5. CDR1 and CDR2 from the germline V gene are DFQATT and SNEGSKA (reference sequence). This CDR3 has 14 residues.